These 21 T cell receptor beta chains were all obtained from the same sample, sequenced in a study of blood T cell repertoires in COVID-19. The assay was immunoSEQ multiplex PCR, and TCRdb's table has in-frame clones only and misses some. The table records 20,000 to 25,000 clones, about 90% of them present only once. Sequencing was done on a sample of peripheral blood. These receptors all stem from a human donor in a cohort sampled during active COVID-19.

This rearrangement joins TRBV7-8 to TRBJ2-1, with 9 bases lining up with TRBD2. Germline trimming cut 2 bases from V and 7 bases from J; bases unmatched to any gene: 12. Germline V CDR1 and CDR2: SGHVS, FQNEAQ. The CDR3 contains 17 residues. The CDR3 DNA follows: TGTGCCAGCAGCTTAATCCGTGGCGGGAGGGCCGGGAATGAGCAGTTCTTC. It specifies CASSLIRGGRAGNEQFF.

This sequence joins TRBV29-1 and TRBJ2-5, with D possibly being TRBD1 (6 bases). This CDR3 is built from 13 residues. Germline CDR1 is SQVTM and CDR2 is ANQGSEA. The ends were cut back, 8 bases at V and 1 base at J, with 14 bases in the middle. This chain's CDR3 is CSLGDTTQETQYF. In DNA, the CDR3 is TGCAGCTTGGGGGACACCACCCAAGAGACCCAGTACTTC.

This chain uses TRBV9 with TRBJ2-1, with D hard to call. The CDR3 spans 12 residues. Germline values: CDR1 SGDLS, CDR2 YYNGEE. The V and J ends lost 0 bases and 8 bases respectively, with 6 bases between them. CDR3 loop: CASSVDRDEQFF. In nucleotides, the CDR3 is TGTGCCAGCAGCGTAGATCGGGATGAGCAGTTCTTC.

V is TRBV19 and J is TRBJ2-3; a weak D match, TRBD2 (6 bases). CDR1 and CDR2 (germline): LNHDA, SQIVND (reference sequence). The CDR3 length is 16 residues. V lost 3 bases and J 0 bases, leaving 13 bases between the germline ends. The CDR3 sequence is CASSIPGGASTDTQYF. CDR3 nucleotides: TGTGCCAGTAGTATCCCCGGGGGAGCTAGCACAGATACGCAGTATTTT.

V is TRBV7-2 and J is TRBJ2-1; 7 bases align to TRBD2. CDR3 length: 13 residues. The J segment lost 10 bases and the V segment lost 10 bases, leaving 13 bases of the junction unmatched. CDR1 SGHTA and CDR2 FQGNSA come from the germline V gene. The CDR3 DNA is TGTGCCACAGCGGGGTTTTACAGCGACGAGCAGTTCTTC. Encoded protein: CATAGFYSDEQFF.

This sequence joins TRBV6-5 and TRBJ1-6, with a tentative D call TRBD1 (5 bases). CDR3 length: 15 residues. V lost 0 bases to trimming and J lost 7 bases, with 10 bases between them. In germline, CDR1 is MNHEY, CDR2 SVGAGI. This chain's CDR3 is CASSYSNRGNSPLHF. The CDR3 nucleotides are TGTGCCAGCAGTTACTCGAATAGGGGAAATTCACCCCTCCACTTT.

The rearrangement joins TRBV18 to TRBJ2-1, with D maybe TRBD1 (6 bases). The CDR3 loop spans 14 amino acids. The germline CDR1 and CDR2 sequences are KGHSH and LQKENI. Trimming removed 1 base at V and 4 bases at J, with 8 bases between. CDR3 protein: CASSPRTGYNEQFF. In DNA, the CDR3 is TGTGCCAGCTCACCACGTACAGGGTACAATGAGCAGTTCTTC.

V is TRBV7-3 and J is TRBJ1-1; 7 bases match TRBD1. The CDR3 extends over 17 amino acids. Germline CDR1 is SGHTA and CDR2 is FQGTGA. The ends lost 5 bases at V and 1 base at J; junction bases unmatched: 13. The CDR3, as DNA: TGTGCCAGCAGCCCTGGTTACGCGACAGGGCGGAACACTGAAGCTTTCTTT. Translated, it gives CASSPGYATGRNTEAFF.

The sample holds one count of this clone. The chain uses TRBV14 and TRBJ2-3, with D possibly being TRBD2 (6 bases). Germline CDR1 and CDR2: SGHDN and FVKESK. The germline V and J ends were trimmed by 3 bases and 6 bases, with 13 bases remaining between them. The CDR3 is made up of 14 amino acids. CDR3: CASSQPGASDTQYF. The CDR3 DNA reads as TGTGCCAGCAGCCAGCCGGGAGCTTCCGATACGCAGTATTTT. Using reference TRBV14 and TRBJ2-3 for the parts outside the CDR3, the full variable domain is EAGVTQFPSHSVIEKGQTVTLRCDPISGHDNLYWYRRVMGKEIKFLLHFVKESKQDESGMPNNRFLAERTGGTYSTLKVQPAELEDSGVYFCASSQPGASDTQYFGPGTRLTVL.

The rearrangement joins TRBV5-1 to TRBJ2-2; D is unresolved. V was cut by 10 bases and J by 0 bases, with 13 bases left in between. The CDR3 covers 14 residues. Germline CDR1 reads SGHRS; CDR2 reads YFSETQ. CDR3 sequence: CAGAEASNTGELFF. CDR3 sequence (DNA): TGCGCCGGAGCCGAGGCTTCGAACACCGGGGAGCTGTTTTTT.

The chain has TRBV15 and TRBJ1-4; D is ambiguous. The CDR3 runs 16 residues. From germline, CDR1 is LNHNV and CDR2 YYDKDF (reference sequence). The V end lost 2 bases, the J end lost 7 bases, and 17 bases lay between the germline ends. CDR3 loop: CATSRKSGNRREKLFF. The CDR3 DNA sequence: TGTGCCACCAGCAGAAAATCCGGGAATCGTCGTGAAAAACTGTTTTTT.

This sequence joins TRBV30 and TRBJ1-5; TRBD1 is a possible D gene (6 bases). Germline V gene sequence: CDR1 GTSNPN, CDR2 SVGIG (reference sequence). Between the trimmed V and J ends, which lost 5 bases and 1 base, there was a span of 15 bases. The CDR3 is 15 residues long. DNA of the CDR3: TGTGCCTGGTCAGGGGCGAGTGCGAGCAATCAGCCCCAGCATTTT. Translating gives CAWSGASASNQPQHF.

The V call is TRBV25-1, the J call TRBJ2-6; 9 bases align to TRBD1. V trimming: 6 bases; J trimming: 2 bases; junction bases outside the gene matches: 2. The CDR3 is 15 amino acids. CDR1 and CDR2 (germline): MGHDK, SYGVNS. CDR3 nucleotides: TGTGCCAGCAGGACAGGGGGGACTGGGGCCAACGTCCTGACTTTC. Protein product: CASRTGGTGANVLTF. The full variable domain, in which reference TRBV25-1 and TRBJ2-6 provide the parts outside the CDR3, is EADIYQTPRYLVIGTGKKITLECSQTMGHDKMYWYQQDPGMELHLIHYSYGVNSTEKGDLSSESTVSRIRTEHFPLTLESARPSHTSQYLCASRTGGTGANVLTFGAGSRLTVL.

The chain has TRBV5-5 and TRBJ1-4; tentative D call: TRBD1 (6 bases). V lost 4 bases, J lost 6 bases, and 16 bases lay in between. Germline V lookup: CDR1 SGHKS, CDR2 YYEKEE (reference sequence). The CDR3 runs 15 residues. The CDR3 DNA follows: TGTGCCAGCAGCCCCTCGGGACAACGATATGAAAAACTGTTTTTT. Protein product: CASSPSGQRYEKLFF.

This clone was detected once. The rearrangement links TRBV24-1 to TRBJ2-1, with 11 nucleotides matching TRBD1. The CDR3 consists of 15 residues. Germline assignment: CDR1 KGHDR and CDR2 SFDVKD. The junction had 12 bases not matched to a gene; V was cut back by 9 bases and J by 9 bases. CDR3 in amino acids: CATGRWGQGGGEQFF. CDR3 coding DNA: TGTGCCACCGGACGGTGGGGACAGGGGGGGGGTGAGCAGTTCTTC.

The CDR3: CAISGTSGISGELFF. CDR3 DNA sequence: TGTGCCATCAGTGGAACTAGCGGGATCAGCGGGGAGCTGTTTTTT. The gene calls are TRBV10-3 and TRBJ2-2; TRBD2 agrees at 10 bases. This CDR3 comprises 15 residues. Germline V gives CDR1 ENHRY, CDR2 SYGVKD. Trimming at V came to 4 bases and at J to 7 bases, leaving 6 bases not matched to a gene.

The rearrangement joins TRBV6-5 to TRBJ1-5, with 10 positions matching TRBD1. The CDR3 covers 14 residues. Germline values: CDR1 MNHEY, CDR2 SVGAGI. Trimming took 4 bases from V and 7 from J; bases not matched to a gene: 4. CDR3 amino acids: CASSSRDRGQPQHF. Here the CDR3 DNA reads TGTGCCAGCAGTTCCCGGGACAGGGGACAGCCCCAGCATTTT.

V gene TRBV5-6 combines with J gene TRBJ2-2; 10 positions agree with TRBD2. This CDR3 spans 16 amino acids. Germline CDR1 and CDR2: SGHDT and YYEEEE. Trimming removed 3 bases from V and 5 bases from J; junction bases left unmatched: 7. The CDR3 loop reads CASSSLAGGLTGELFF. As DNA, the CDR3 is TGTGCCAGCAGCTCCTTAGCGGGAGGACTAACCGGGGAGCTGTTTTTT.

The chain links TRBV21-1 to TRBJ1-1; the table names TRBD1, a call not compared with the DNA. TRBV21-1 is a documented pseudogene. CDR3 length: 16 residues. The CDR3 is CASSKEVVGHYAEAFF. CDR3 DNA sequence: TGTGCCAGCAGCAAAGAGGTGGTAGGACACTACGCTGAAGCTTTCTTT.

This chain's CDR3 is CASSQRQGVNTEAFF. The CDR3 nucleotides read TGCGCCAGCAGCCAGCGACAGGGGGTAAACACTGAAGCTTTCTTT. The genes are TRBV4-3 and TRBJ1-1; 9 bases match TRBD1. The CDR3 consists of 15 residues. Trimming cost V 3 bases and J 2 bases; bases outside gene matches: 4. Germline assignment: CDR1 LGHNA and CDR2 YSLEER.

The rearrangement links TRBV5-6 to TRBJ2-3, with 9 nucleotides matching TRBD2. With 4 bases clipped from V and 0 bases from J, the junction kept 3 bases outside the gene matches. The length of the CDR3 is 15 residues. The germline gives CDR1 SGHDT, CDR2 YYEEEE. The CDR3 sequence is CASSVTSGSTDTQYF. CDR3 nucleotide sequence: TGTGCCAGCAGCGTAACTAGCGGGAGCACAGATACGCAGTATTTT.